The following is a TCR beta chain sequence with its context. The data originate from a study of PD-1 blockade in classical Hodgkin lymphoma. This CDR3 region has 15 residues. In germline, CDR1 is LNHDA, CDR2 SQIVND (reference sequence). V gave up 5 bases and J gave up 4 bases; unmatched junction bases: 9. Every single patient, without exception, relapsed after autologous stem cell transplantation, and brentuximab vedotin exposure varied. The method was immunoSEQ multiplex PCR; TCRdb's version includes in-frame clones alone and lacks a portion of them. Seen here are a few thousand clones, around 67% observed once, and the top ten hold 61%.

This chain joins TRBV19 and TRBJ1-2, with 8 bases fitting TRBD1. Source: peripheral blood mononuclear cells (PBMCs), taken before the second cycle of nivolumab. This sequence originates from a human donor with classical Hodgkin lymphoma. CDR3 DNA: TGTGCCAGTAGTCCCCGGACAGGGCTCGCCTATGGCTACACCTTC. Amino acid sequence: CASSPRTGLAYGYTF. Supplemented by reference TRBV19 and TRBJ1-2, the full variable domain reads DGGITQSPKYLFRKEGQNVTLSCEQNLNHDAMYWYRQDPGQGLRLIYYSQIVNDFQKGDIAEGYSVSREKKESFPLTVTSAQKNPTAFYLCASSPRTGLAYGYTFGSGTRLTVV.